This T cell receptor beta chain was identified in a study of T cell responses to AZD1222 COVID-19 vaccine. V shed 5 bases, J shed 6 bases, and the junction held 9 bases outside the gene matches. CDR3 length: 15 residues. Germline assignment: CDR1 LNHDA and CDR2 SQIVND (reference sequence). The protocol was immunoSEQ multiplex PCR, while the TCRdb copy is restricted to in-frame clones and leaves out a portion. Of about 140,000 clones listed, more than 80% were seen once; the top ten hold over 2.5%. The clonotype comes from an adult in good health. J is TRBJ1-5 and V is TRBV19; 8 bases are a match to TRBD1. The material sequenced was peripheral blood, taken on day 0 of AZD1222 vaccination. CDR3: CASSSGQGRVQPQHF. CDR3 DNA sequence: TGTGCCAGTAGTTCCGGACAGGGAAGGGTTCAGCCCCAGCATTTT.